This T cell receptor beta chain stems from a study of human T cells and chemical hapten exposure. This clonotype was observed at least ten times. Germline CDR1 reads MNHEY; CDR2 reads SMNVEV (reference sequence). The length of the CDR3 is 13 residues. Trimming shortened V by 2 bases and J by 6 bases, and 7 bases separated the two germline ends. TCRdb fed the 5' RACE reads into MiXCR, producing one record per CDR3 protein. Of 130,000 or so distinct CDR3 sequences detected, approximately 4% appear once; the ten largest clones hold approximately 1.4%. The study extracted total RNA from unfractionated whole blood.

This chain uses TRBV27 with TRBJ2-2; D unclear. The source is a female donor in good health. CDR3: CASSLAVAGELFF. Here the CDR3 DNA reads TGTGCCAGCAGTTTAGCAGTGGCCGGGGAGCTGTTTTTT.